The 24 T cell receptor beta chains given below trace back to one sample, sequenced in a study of patients and donors after allogeneic stem cell transplantation. MiXCR was run by TCRdb on the RT-PCR reads, yielding one entry per CDR3 protein. The sample contains about 74,000 distinct CDR3 sequences, 26% of which appear only once. Sequencing was done on a sample of blood, either unsorted or a sorted T cell fraction (not recorded which). The receptors derive from a human donor who was either an allogeneic HSCT recipient or a stem cell or donor lymphocyte infusion donor (not recorded which). It is not recorded whose cells these are; they may come from a transplant donor.

Written as DNA, the CDR3 is TGTGCCAGCAGCCCCCAGCCACCGGGGCAGTTCTTC. Its translation: CASSPQPPGQFF. This chain joins TRBV11-3 and TRBJ2-1, with unresolved D. Looked up from germline, CDR1 is SGHNT and CDR2 is YENEEA. The CDR3 totals 12 residues. Trimming shortened V by 5 bases and J by 12 bases, and 14 bases separated the two germline ends.

The genes are TRBV9 and TRBJ1-4; D is unclear. Germline V lookup: CDR1 SGDLS, CDR2 YYNGEE. Trimming took 4 bases from V and 5 from J, leaving 9 bases between them. The CDR3 is made up of 13 amino acids. Written as DNA, the CDR3 is TGTGCCAGCAGCCTTGGACGGAATGAAAAACTGTTTTTT. Residues: CASSLGRNEKLFF.

This clonotype showed up just a few times. The CDR3 DNA reads as TGCGCCAGCAAACAGACAGGGGGCGCGTACGAGCAGTACTTC. Translation: CASKQTGGAYEQYF. The gene calls are TRBV5-1 and TRBJ2-7; 10 bases line up with TRBD1. The ends lost 6 bases at V and 4 bases at J; junction bases unmatched: 7. The CDR3 contains 14 residues. Germline CDR1 and CDR2: SGHRS and YFSETQ.

The chain has TRBV4-3 and TRBJ2-5, with unresolved D. V lost 3 bases and J lost 3, with 8 bases in between. The CDR3 is 13 amino acids. CDR1 is LGHNA and CDR2 is YSLEER in the germline V gene. In DNA form, the CDR3 reads TGCGCCAGCAGCCACGGAATCGAAGAGACCCAGTACTTC. This codes for CASSHGIEETQYF.

The chain has TRBV5-1 and TRBJ1-1; D unclear. V dropped 7 bases and J dropped 1 base, with 8 bases sitting between them. This CDR3 has 12 residues. Per germline, CDR1 SGHRS and CDR2 YFSETQ. This CDR3 is CASRVTNTEAFF. DNA of the CDR3: TGCGCCAGCCGAGTGACGAACACTGAAGCTTTCTTT.

The rearrangement joins TRBV7-2 to TRBJ1-2; perhaps TRBD1 as D (5 bases). Germline CDR1 and CDR2: SGHTA and FQGNSA. V lost 5 bases and J 4 bases, leaving 11 bases between the germline ends. CDR3 length: 13 amino acids. Written as DNA, the CDR3 is TGTGCCAGCAGCCCAGGGAAGTCCTATGGCTACACCTTC. It codes for CASSPGKSYGYTF.

This clonotype was detected a few times. V usage is TRBV12-3 or TRBV12-4 and J usage is TRBJ2-7; TRBD1 or TRBD2 may be the D gene (5 bases each). The CDR3 contains 15 residues. V was cut by 0 bases and J by 2 bases, with 11 bases left in between. As DNA, the CDR3 is TGTGCCAGCAGTTTAGCGCTGGGGGTCACCTACGAGCAGTACTTC. It is translated as CASSLALGVTYEQYF.

This clonotype was counted a few times. J is TRBJ1-1 and V is TRBV5-1; D perhaps matches TRBD1 (6 bases). The germline V gene encodes CDR1 SGHRS and CDR2 YFSETQ. The CDR3 runs to 17 residues. Trimming cost V 0 bases and J 2 bases, with 17 bases left between them. The DNA for the CDR3 is TGCGCCAGCAGCTTGGGGCGCCAGGGGATTGGTAACACTGAAGCTTTCTTT. This codes for CASSLGRQGIGNTEAFF.

This clonotype appeared a few times. The gene calls are TRBV5-1 and TRBJ2-2; the D gene is possibly TRBD2 (6 bases). Trimming shortened V by 4 bases and J by 5 bases, and 15 bases separated the two germline ends. Germline V lookup: CDR1 SGHRS, CDR2 YFSETQ. This CDR3 is 15 amino acids long. The CDR3 DNA sequence: TGCGCCAGCAGCACGGGACTCACGGGGACCGGGGAGCTGTTTTTT. Its protein product is CASSTGLTGTGELFF.

This chain uses TRBV18 with TRBJ1-5; D is unclear. V was pared by 3 bases and J by 2 bases, with 14 bases between. Germline values: CDR1 KGHSH, CDR2 LQKENI. CDR3 length: 16 residues. The CDR3, as DNA: TGTGCCAGCTCACCTATGGGTGTTTCGGGCAATCAGCCCCAGCATTTT. It is translated as CASSPMGVSGNQPQHF. Together with reference TRBV18 and TRBJ1-5, the CDR3 gives the full variable domain: NAGVMQNPRHLVRRRGQEARLRCSPMKGHSHVYWYRQLPEEGLKFMVYLQKENIIDESGMPKERFSAEFPKEGPSILRIQQVVRGDSAAYFCASSPMGVSGNQPQHFGDGTRLSIL.

This clonotype appeared a few times. The chain carries TRBV10-3 and TRBJ2-7; 12 bases fit TRBD2. Germline loops: CDR1 ENHRY, CDR2 SYGVKD. This CDR3 spans 17 amino acids. Trimming took 6 bases from V and 2 from J; bases not matched to a gene: 11. The CDR3: CAISASGGASNTYEQYF. The CDR3 DNA reads as TGTGCCATCAGCGCTAGCGGGGGGGCCTCGAATACCTACGAGCAGTACTTC.

This rearrangement joins TRBV11-3 to TRBJ2-1; D is tentatively TRBD1 or TRBD2 (5 bases each). The germline V gene encodes CDR1 SGHNT and CDR2 YENEEA. Trimming cost V 0 bases and J 6 bases, with 15 bases left between them. This CDR3 has 16 residues. This CDR3 is CASSLDWGTPPNEQFF. The CDR3, as DNA: TGTGCCAGCAGCTTAGATTGGGGGACCCCGCCCAATGAGCAGTTCTTC. The variable domain in full, with the rest retrieved from reference TRBV11-3 and TRBJ2-1, is EAGVVQSPRYKIIEKKQPVAFWCNPISGHNTLYWYLQNLGQGPELLIRYENEEAVDDSQLPKDRFSAERLKGVDSTLKIQPAELGDSAVYLCASSLDWGTPPNEQFFGPGTRLTVL.

In its sample, this clonotype was seen a few times. V and J are TRBV20-1 and TRBJ2-7; possibly TRBD2 for D (6 bases). There are 15 residues in the CDR3. The V gene's germline CDR1 is DFQATT and CDR2 SNEGSKA (reference sequence). Trimming left V 5 bases short and J 1 base short, with 18 bases between. The CDR3 sequence is CSAWRAGELSYEQYF. Here the CDR3 DNA reads TGCAGTGCTTGGAGGGCTGGAGAGCTGTCCTACGAGCAGTACTTC.

The chain has TRBV9 and TRBJ2-3; D tentatively fits TRBD1 or TRBD2 (5 bases each). The CDR3 sequence is 15 residues long. V was trimmed by 0 bases and J by 4 bases, leaving 12 bases between them. Germline CDR1 is SGDLS and CDR2 is YYNGEE. CDR3 protein: CASSVASQGPDTQYF. Here the CDR3 DNA reads TGTGCCAGCAGCGTAGCTTCGCAGGGACCAGATACGCAGTATTTT.

The chain employs TRBV5-1 and TRBJ1-2, with a possible D match to TRBD1 (6 bases). The germline CDR1 and CDR2 sequences are SGHRS and YFSETQ. The CDR3 extends over 15 amino acids. Trimming stripped 5 bases from V and 2 bases from J, with 16 bases between. DNA of the CDR3: TGCGCCAGCAGTCTGGACAGAGTCTTCAACTATGGCTACACCTTC. It yields the protein CASSLDRVFNYGYTF.

Points on this clonotype: This clone may be a read error of a much larger clone one base away. The rearrangement joins TRBV12-3 or TRBV12-4 to TRBJ1-1; D remains ambiguous. The V gene lost 4 bases and the J gene lost 2 bases, with 2 bases spanning the gap. The CDR3 runs to 11 residues. CDR3 sequence: CASSSNTEAFF. For the CDR3, the DNA is TGTGCCAGCAGTTCTAACACTGAAGCTTTCTTT.

This clonotype has just a few counts. This chain joins TRBV25-1 and TRBJ2-4; D unclear. Germline CDR1 reads MGHDK; CDR2 reads SYGVNS. The CDR3 has 11 amino acids. The V and J ends lost 5 bases and 11 bases respectively, with 10 bases between them. The CDR3 region has the DNA TGTGCCAGCAGTATAATAGGATTTCAGTACTTC. Its translation is CASSIIGFQYF.

This clonotype has only a few counts. It may be a read error: a sequence one base away is much more abundant. The chain uses TRBV18 and TRBJ1-2; no firm D call. CDR1 is KGHSH and CDR2 is LQKENI in the germline V gene. The V and J ends lost 4 bases and 10 bases respectively, with 13 bases between them. This CDR3 has 12 amino acids. The CDR3 DNA sequence: TGTGCCAGCTCACGAAACCAGGCAGACTACACCTTC. Its translation: CASSRNQADYTF. The whole variable domain, filled in from reference TRBV18 and TRBJ1-2, reads NAGVMQNPRHLVRRRGQEARLRCSPMKGHSHVYWYRQLPEEGLKFMVYLQKENIIDESGMPKERFSAEFPKEGPSILRIQQVVRGDSAAYFCASSRNQADYTFGSGTRLTVV.

The CDR3, as DNA: TGTGCCAGCAGCTGGGGGACTTACAATGAGCAGTTCTTC. Translation: CASSWGTYNEQFF. The genes are TRBV12-3 or TRBV12-4 and TRBJ2-1; possible D gene TRBD2, 6 bases. This CDR3 has 13 residues. Trimming stripped 6 bases from V and 4 bases from J, with 10 bases between.

The V and J genes are TRBV12-3 or TRBV12-4 and TRBJ1-1; no clear D gene. The CDR3 totals 16 residues. V was trimmed by 6 bases and J by 7 bases, leaving 24 bases between them. The CDR3 sequence: CASRPDPWGLWGEAFF. In DNA form, the CDR3 reads TGTGCCAGCAGACCCGACCCCTGGGGTCTCTGGGGTGAAGCTTTCTTT.

By sample fraction, this clonotype is medium-sized. The gene calls are TRBV5-1 and TRBJ1-2; 9 nucleotides agree with TRBD1. Looked up from germline, CDR1 is SGHRS and CDR2 is YFSETQ. This CDR3 region has 15 residues. The junction had 7 bases not matched to a gene; V was cut back by 1 base and J by 6 bases. The CDR3 loop is CASSLFRTGVDGYTF. CDR3 DNA: TGCGCCAGCAGCTTGTTCAGGACAGGGGTCGATGGCTACACCTTC.

This clonotype was detected only a few times. The chain uses TRBV29-1 and TRBJ2-7; either TRBD1 or TRBD2 may fit D (5 bases each). V was shortened by 4 bases and J by 2 bases, with 15 bases between the two germline ends. The length of the CDR3 is 14 residues. CDR1 and CDR2 (germline): SQVTM, ANQGSEA. The CDR3 DNA sequence: TGCAGCGTTGTTGTCCGGGGCCGCCCCTACGAGCAGTACTTC. It encodes CSVVVRGRPYEQYF.

The chain combines TRBV7-3 with TRBJ2-1, with unresolved D. From germline, CDR1 is SGHTA and CDR2 FQGTGA. Trimming took 7 bases from V and 10 from J, leaving 20 bases between them. The CDR3 is 14 residues long. CDR3 bases: TGTGCCAGCATCCTGGGGTACTACCGCCGCGAGCAGTTCTTC. Amino acid sequence: CASILGYYRREQFF.

This clonotype was seen only a few times. J is TRBJ2-3 and V is TRBV27; D is unresolved. V gave up 0 bases and J gave up 6 bases, with 7 bases separating them. The CDR3 has 13 residues. Per the germline V gene, CDR1 is MNHEY and CDR2 is SMNVEV (reference sequence). Written as DNA, the CDR3 is TGTGCCAGCAGTTTATCGTTGGTTGATACGCAGTATTTT. Its protein is CASSLSLVDTQYF.